This T cell receptor beta chain stems from a study of response to subunit inactivated influenza vaccine. One entry per CDR3 protein results from TCRdb running MiXCR on the RT-PCR reads. The sample has about 570,000 distinct CDR3 sequences, over 9% seen once. The same data also went into a second study, on T cells expressing NK-cell markers. That paper adds: The TCR beta cDNA came from 5'RACE template switching with UMIs. The authors sequenced eight donors, of whom seven were HCMV-seropositive and one was seronegative. These same clonotypes (in several donors) also led the CD3+CD56-NKG2C+ fraction.

The material was PBMCs from blood, obtained on the day of vaccination. The sequence derives from a man aged 50-60 years who received an inactivated influenza vaccine.

The CDR3 region has the DNA TGTGCCAGCAGCTTAGCGTTGGGGGGAACGGCTGGAAACACCATATATTTT. Translation gives CASSLALGGTAGNTIYF. The chain carries TRBV7-9 and TRBJ1-3; TRBD1 might be the D (5 bases). Germline CDR1 is SEHNR and CDR2 is FQNEAQ (reference sequence). The CDR3 loop spans 17 amino acids. With 0 bases removed from V and 2 bases from J, the gap between germline ends came to 14 bases.